The 32 T cell receptor beta chains below were found in one sample sequenced in a study of T cell repertoires in cytomegalovirus infection. TCRdb recomputed calls from the reads with MiXCR, one row per CDR3 protein. Of around 230,000 distinct CDR3 sequences listed, around 6.4% were seen once; the top ten hold roughly 6.5%. Sequenced sample: PBMCs. Source of these receptors: a human donor in good health (CMV status not recorded). Some clones in this sample may be carry-over from other donors' samples.

The chain has TRBV9 and TRBJ1-2; D is unclear. The length of the CDR3 is 15 residues. CDR1 is SGDLS, CDR2 YYNGEE, per germline. V dropped 4 bases and J dropped 3 bases, with 16 bases sitting between them. CDR3 protein: CASSPIIREHYGYTF. The CDR3 nucleotides are TGTGCCAGCAGCCCAATCATAAGGGAGCACTATGGCTACACCTTC.

This clonotype was found many times. The V call is TRBV19, the J call TRBJ2-2; 11 bases are a match to TRBD1. V dropped 3 bases and J dropped 0; count of bases not matched to a gene: 6. This CDR3 is 18 amino acids long. The germline CDR1 and CDR2 sequences are LNHDA and SQIVND (reference sequence). The CDR3 DNA reads as TGTGCCAGTAGTATCCGGACAGGGGGCCCCGCGAACACCGGGGAGCTGTTTTTT. Translated, it gives CASSIRTGGPANTGELFF.

This clonotype was observed at least ten times. The chain employs TRBV20-1 and TRBJ1-1; D remains unclear. CDR1 DFQATT and CDR2 SNEGSKA come from the germline V gene (reference sequence). This CDR3 has 14 residues. Between the trimmed V and J ends, which lost 5 bases and 0 bases, there was a span of 13 bases. The CDR3 sequence is CSAGEWAMNTEAFF. The CDR3 DNA follows: TGCAGTGCTGGGGAGTGGGCTATGAACACTGAAGCTTTCTTT.

This clonotype appeared a few times. The chain recombines TRBV2 with TRBJ2-7; D may be TRBD1 (6 bases). Germline V gene data show CDR1 as SNHLY and CDR2 as FYNNEI. Trimming pared 7 bases from V and 5 bases from J, leaving 12 bases between. The CDR3 length is 12 residues. The CDR3 DNA sequence: TGTGCCAGCAACATACCAGGGGACGAGCAGTACTTC. As protein: CASNIPGDEQYF.

This clonotype was seen many times. The CDR3 loop is CASSLGTSGAPGTQYF. Written as DNA, the CDR3 is TGTGCCAGCAGCTTAGGGACTAGCGGGGCACCAGGGACCCAGTACTTC. The V gene is TRBV7-8, the J gene TRBJ2-5, with 12 positions matching TRBD2. Germline V lookup: CDR1 SGHVS, CDR2 FQNEAQ. J was trimmed by 7 bases and V by 1 base; bases with no gene match: 7. This CDR3 is 16 amino acids long.

This clonotype was counted at least ten times. The chain uses TRBV6-2 or TRBV6-3 and TRBJ2-3; possibly TRBD1 for D (7 bases). V dropped 11 bases and J dropped 3 bases, with 15 bases sitting between them. Germline V lookup: CDR1 MNHEY, CDR2 SVGEGT. CDR3 size: 13 residues. The CDR3 sequence is CAAGQGETDTQYF. Here the CDR3 DNA reads TGTGCCGCGGGGCAGGGGGAAACAGATACGCAGTATTTT.

This clonotype was seen ten or more times. The chain uses TRBV7-2 and TRBJ2-2, with a tentative D call TRBD2 (6 bases). V was clipped by 4 bases and J by 4 bases, with 7 bases between them. Germline CDR1 reads SGHTA; CDR2 reads FQGNSA. This CDR3 has 13 amino acids. The CDR3 is CASSYGSTGELFF. CDR3 DNA: TGTGCCAGCAGCTACGGGAGCACCGGGGAGCTGTTTTTT.

This clonotype was seen at least ten times. The rearrangement joins TRBV29-1 to TRBJ2-7, with D tentatively TRBD1 or TRBD2 (5 bases each). Trimming took 7 bases from V and 0 from J, leaving 13 bases between them. The CDR3 loop spans 13 amino acids. Germline loops: CDR1 SQVTM, CDR2 ANQGSEA. The chain's CDR3 is CSGQPTNSYEQYF. CDR3 coding DNA: TGCAGCGGACAGCCGACTAACTCCTACGAGCAGTACTTC.

This clonotype was observed at least ten times. The chain employs TRBV6-5 and TRBJ2-5; the D is unclear. The CDR3 has 15 amino acids. V was trimmed by 3 bases and J by 5 bases, leaving 16 bases between them. Germline V gives CDR1 MNHEY, CDR2 SVGAGI. CDR3 sequence reads: CASSYRGVGRETQYF. The CDR3 nucleotides read TGTGCCAGCAGTTATCGTGGGGTAGGAAGGGAGACCCAGTACTTC.

This clonotype was detected only a few times. The V call is TRBV7-2, the J call TRBJ1-2; 7 bases line up with TRBD1. From germline, CDR1 is SGHTA and CDR2 FQGNSA. The CDR3 spans 14 residues. The trim removed 5 bases at V and 4 bases at J, leaving 7 bases unmatched. CDR3 sequence: CASSPDRVLYGYTF. CDR3 DNA: TGTGCCAGCAGCCCCGACAGGGTCCTCTATGGCTACACCTTC.

This clonotype was seen repeatedly, ten times or more. The DNA for the CDR3 is TGTGCCAGCAGCCTGGGACTAGCGGGGACTCAAGAGACCCAGTACTTC. It specifies CASSLGLAGTQETQYF. This chain links TRBV7-9 with TRBJ2-5, with 13 bases identical to TRBD2. Germline loops: CDR1 SEHNR, CDR2 FQNEAQ (reference sequence). V shed 5 bases, J shed 2 bases, and the junction held 5 bases outside the gene matches. The CDR3 runs to 16 residues.

This clonotype came up many times. The rearrangement uses TRBV4-3 and TRBJ1-2; 7 positions match TRBD1. The CDR3 consists of 15 residues. CDR1 and CDR2 (germline): LGHNA, YSLEER. Trimming removed 5 bases from V and 8 bases from J; junction bases left unmatched: 14. The CDR3 region has the DNA TGCGCCAGCAGCTTAAGTGAGGGACAGCTGCGAGGCTACACCTTC. It is translated as CASSLSEGQLRGYTF.

Ten or more counts support this clonotype. CDR3 sequence reads: CASIMYRANEQFF. CDR3 bases: TGTGCCAGCATAATGTACAGGGCGAATGAGCAGTTCTTC. The chain joins TRBV6-6 to TRBJ2-1; weak D call: TRBD1 (6 bases). The germline V gene has CDR1 MNHNY and CDR2 SVGAGI (reference sequence). CDR3 length: 13 amino acids. Trimming took 7 bases from V and 7 from J, leaving 14 bases between them.

This clonotype was seen repeatedly, ten times or more. This chain uses TRBV7-2 with TRBJ1-6; D gene unclear. The germline V and J ends were trimmed by 4 bases and 10 bases, with 20 bases remaining between them. Germline CDR1 reads SGHTA; CDR2 reads FQGNSA. This CDR3 is built from 16 residues. CDR3: CASSYSSLGDGSPLHF. CDR3 coding DNA: TGTGCCAGCAGCTACTCGTCGCTGGGAGACGGATCACCCCTCCACTTT.

This clonotype has ten or more counts. This rearrangement joins TRBV12-5 to TRBJ2-6, with unresolved D. V gave up 6 bases and J gave up 0 bases, with 18 bases separating them. The CDR3 has 18 amino acids. The germline V gene has CDR1 LGHNT and CDR2 FRNRAP. The chain's CDR3 is CASGLEKDRYSGANVLTF. CDR3 in DNA: TGTGCTAGTGGCCTAGAAAAAGACCGATACTCTGGGGCCAACGTCCTGACTTTC.

The chain uses TRBV29-1 and TRBJ2-7; D is perhaps TRBD2 (6 bases). The germline V and J ends were trimmed by 1 base and 5 bases, with 15 bases remaining between them. CDR1 is SQVTM and CDR2 is ANQGSEA in the germline V gene. This CDR3 has 14 amino acids. The CDR3 DNA follows: TGCAGCGTTGAAGCCCCCGGGGGAGCCCACGAGCAGTACTTC. Translating it yields CSVEAPGGAHEQYF.

In its sample, this clonotype was seen many times. This chain joins TRBV7-2 and TRBJ1-5; D unclear. Germline assignment: CDR1 SGHTA and CDR2 FQGNSA. The CDR3 contains 14 residues. V was cut by 0 bases and J by 2 bases, with 5 bases left in between. The CDR3 region is CASSLAGGNQPQHF. CDR3 nucleotides: TGTGCCAGCAGCTTAGCCGGAGGCAATCAGCCCCAGCATTTT.

J is TRBJ1-1 and V is TRBV6-2 or TRBV6-3, with 7 bases that match TRBD1. Trimming cost V 5 bases and J 3 bases; bases outside gene matches: 9. The CDR3 is made up of 15 amino acids. Germline loops: CDR1 MNHEY, CDR2 SVGEGT. The CDR3 DNA sequence: TGTGCCAGCAGTCAAACCGGGACAGTAGACACTGAAGCTTTCTTT. This gives the protein CASSQTGTVDTEAFF.

In this sample, this clonotype turned up a few times. The V gene is TRBV2, the J gene TRBJ2-2; D may be TRBD2 (6 bases). Germline assignment: CDR1 SNHLY and CDR2 FYNNEI. Deletions cut 9 bases from V and 3 bases from J, with 14 bases between. CDR3 size: 14 residues. The CDR3, as DNA: TGTGCCAGGGGTTCGTGGGGGGACACCGGGGAGCTGTTTTTT. Its translation is CARGSWGDTGELFF. Complete variable domain (other parts from reference TRBV2 and TRBJ2-2): EPEVTQTPSHQVTQMGQEVILRCVPISNHLYFYWYRQILGQKVEFLVSFYNNEISEKSEIFDDQFSVERPDGSNFTLKIRSTKLEDSAMYFCARGSWGDTGELFFGEGSRLTVL.

This clonotype was counted between two and nine times. V gene TRBV15 combines with J gene TRBJ2-2, with 9 positions matching TRBD2. The length of the CDR3 is 15 residues. V dropped 3 bases and J dropped 6; count of bases not matched to a gene: 5. Germline V gene lookup returns CDR1 LNHNV and CDR2 YYDKDF (reference sequence). Here the CDR3 DNA reads TGTGCCACCAGCAGTCGCGGGGGGGATGCCGGGGAGCTGTTTTTT. Its protein is CATSSRGGDAGELFF.

This clonotype showed up many times. This rearrangement joins TRBV7-2 to TRBJ1-1; TRBD1 might be the D (6 bases). V dropped 3 bases and J dropped 1 base, with 9 bases sitting between them. Germline assignment: CDR1 SGHTA and CDR2 FQGNSA. The CDR3 sequence is 14 residues long. CDR3 in DNA: TGTGCCAGCAGCTTGCAGGGACAGAACACTGAAGCTTTCTTT. This sequence encodes CASSLQGQNTEAFF.

This clonotype was counted ten times or more. V is TRBV7-7 and J is TRBJ2-5, with a possible D match to TRBD2 (5 bases). The CDR3 has 13 residues. CDR1 and CDR2 from the germline V gene are SSHAT and FNYEAQ (reference sequence). Trimming removed 5 bases at V and 2 bases at J, with 9 bases between. The chain's CDR3 is CASSTTGQETQYF. CDR3 nucleotide sequence: TGTGCCAGCAGCACCACGGGGCAAGAGACCCAGTACTTC.

This clonotype came up many times. This chain uses TRBV2 with TRBJ1-4; perhaps TRBD1 as D (6 bases). Per the germline V gene, CDR1 is SNHLY and CDR2 is FYNNEI. CDR3 size: 15 residues. V gave up 4 bases and J gave up 8 bases, with 17 bases separating them. The CDR3 DNA sequence: TGTGCCAGCAGTGCGGAAGGGGGTGTCAAGGAAAAACTGTTTTTT. It codes for CASSAEGGVKEKLFF.

The chain recombines TRBV5-6 with TRBJ1-4; 9 bases match TRBD1. Trimming took 4 bases from V and 6 from J; bases not matched to a gene: 7. CDR3 length: 15 residues. Germline V gene data show CDR1 as SGHDT and CDR2 as YYEEEE. CDR3 sequence: CASSVTGGIYEKLFF. CDR3 nucleotide sequence: TGTGCCAGCAGCGTAACAGGGGGCATTTATGAAAAACTGTTTTTT. Based on the CDR3 plus reference TRBV5-6 and TRBJ1-4, the full variable domain is DAGVTQSPTHLIKTRGQQVTLRCSPKSGHDTVSWYQQALGQGPQFIFQYYEEEERQRGNFPDRFSGHQFPNYSSELNVNALLLGDSALYLCASSVTGGIYEKLFFGSGTQLSVL.

This clonotype was detected ten times or more. The rearrangement links TRBV11-2 to TRBJ2-5; weak D call: TRBD1 (5 bases). V was pared by 0 bases and J by 5 bases, with 13 bases between. The CDR3 runs to 15 residues. Germline loops: CDR1 SGHAT, CDR2 FQNNGV. The CDR3 coding sequence is TGTGCCAGCAGCTTAGATCTGGGGCCTCGGGAGACCCAGTACTTC. Translated, it gives CASSLDLGPRETQYF.

The genes are TRBV27 and TRBJ2-7; D is perhaps TRBD1 or TRBD2 (5 bases each). Deletions cut 6 bases from V and 9 bases from J, with 18 bases between. Germline V gene sequence: CDR1 MNHEY, CDR2 SMNVEV (reference sequence). The CDR3 is 13 residues long. This chain's CDR3 is CASRTPGRVAQYF. CDR3 DNA: TGTGCCAGCAGGACGCCGGGACGGGTTGCGCAGTACTTC.

This clonotype was counted only a few times. The J gene is TRBJ1-4, the V gene TRBV20-1, with 9 bases fitting TRBD1. V dropped 3 bases and J dropped 8; count of bases not matched to a gene: 10. CDR3 length: 15 residues. Germline V gene lookup returns CDR1 DFQATT and CDR2 SNEGSKA (reference sequence). CDR3 region: CSASDRQGVWEKLFF. As DNA, the CDR3 is TGCAGTGCTAGTGACCGACAGGGGGTTTGGGAAAAACTGTTTTTT.

This clonotype was detected ten times or more. The V and J genes are TRBV6-2 or TRBV6-3 and TRBJ1-5; 7 positions agree with TRBD1. CDR3 length: 14 amino acids. Per germline, CDR1 MNHEY and CDR2 SVGEGT. V lost 4 bases, J lost 3 bases, and 3 bases stayed unmatched. The CDR3, as DNA: TGTGCCAGCAGTTCTACAGGGGTCAATCAGCCCCAGCATTTT. Translation: CASSSTGVNQPQHF.

This clonotype was found many times. V usage is TRBV20-1 and J usage is TRBJ2-1; 9 bases match TRBD1. V was clipped by 1 base and J by 9 bases; unmatched bases: 7. Germline values: CDR1 DFQATT, CDR2 SNEGSKA (reference sequence). The CDR3 totals 14 residues. The CDR3 reads CSARGHRGHSEQFF. The DNA of the CDR3 is TGCAGTGCTAGAGGACACAGGGGGCATAGTGAGCAGTTCTTC.

This clonotype was picked up many times. The rearrangement uses TRBV7-2 and TRBJ1-3, with D hard to call. Trimming stripped 5 bases from V and 0 bases from J, with 8 bases between. The CDR3 covers 14 residues. Germline-derived CDR1 and CDR2 are SGHTA and FQGNSA. The CDR3 sequence is CASSPQNSGNTIYF. The CDR3 nucleotides are TGTGCCAGCAGCCCTCAGAACTCTGGAAACACCATATATTTT.

This clonotype was detected many times. The chain is built from TRBV5-1 and TRBJ1-6, with 7 bases aligning to TRBD1. This CDR3 contains 13 residues. The ends lost 4 bases at V and 10 bases at J; junction bases unmatched: 5. The V gene's germline CDR1 is SGHRS and CDR2 YFSETQ. The CDR3: CASSTGDSSPLHF. The CDR3 DNA is TGCGCCAGCAGCACTGGGGACAGCTCACCCCTCCACTTT.

This clonotype was counted at least ten times. The chain joins TRBV5-5 to TRBJ1-5; D remains unclear. The CDR3 runs to 16 residues. In germline, CDR1 is SGHKS, CDR2 YYEKEE (reference sequence). Trimming left V 4 bases short and J 2 bases short, with 16 bases between. This CDR3 is CASSPRSLLGNQPQHF. The CDR3 coding sequence is TGTGCCAGCAGCCCCAGAAGCCTCTTGGGCAATCAGCCCCAGCATTTT.